The TCR beta chain described here comes from a study of blood T cell repertoires in COVID-19. Looked up from germline, CDR1 is MNHEY and CDR2 is SMNVEV (reference sequence). V lost 7 bases to trimming and J lost 5 bases; unmatched junction nucleotides: 9. CDR3 length equals 14 residues. Methods used by the authors: Amplified reference gene primers provided the basis for estimating nucleated cell counts. The assay was immunoSEQ multiplex PCR, and TCRdb's table has in-frame clones only and misses some. The DNA was the basis for D and trimming; V, J and clone size are from that table. This sample has around 94,000 clones, with 70% to 90% found just once.

The sample comprised peripheral blood. This clonotype was obtained from a man aged 50 to 59 with acute or convalescent COVID-19. The chain combines TRBV27 with TRBJ2-5; 8 bases are shared with TRBD2. CDR3 loop: CASTGAGAGETQYF. CDR3 DNA sequence: TGTGCCAGCACGGGAGCGGGAGCGGGGGAGACCCAGTACTTC.